This T cell receptor beta chain was sequenced in a study of blood T cell repertoires in COVID-19. TCRdb's table, derived via immunoSEQ multiplex PCR, lists solely in-frame clones and lacks some. The data contain roughly 250,000 clones, under 95% of them singletons. Trimming removed 4 bases from V and 7 bases from J; junction bases left unmatched: 10. Germline V lookup: CDR1 SQVTM, CDR2 ANQGSEA. This CDR3 region has 13 residues. The chain uses TRBV29-1 and TRBJ2-7; 7 bases are shared with TRBD2. The sequencing input was PBMCs or T cells enriched from blood (not recorded which). The sequence came from a woman in her thirties or forties with acute COVID-19. The CDR3 nucleotides read TGCAGCGTTGGGGGGAGGGGACTAAGGGAGCAGTACTTC. It encodes CSVGGRGLREQYF.